One and the same sample provided the 7 T cell receptor beta chains below, sequenced in a study of Ad26.COV2.S vaccination and SARS-CoV-2 variants. Stated treatment: around 19 received Ad26.COV2.S at low or high dose, single or two shots; 5 received placebo; per-sample allocation not given. Each sample was drawn 63 days after the first injection (of vaccine or placebo). Measured with immunoSEQ multiplex PCR; TCRdb has only the in-frame clones, and not every one. Here the sample spans over 400,000 clones, about 91% being singletons. The sample consisted of peripheral blood, taken in a trial of Ad26.COV2.S vaccine versus placebo. The source is a person aged 18 to 59 who received the Ad26.COV2.S COVID-19 vaccine or a placebo.

The chain carries TRBV30 and TRBJ1-1, with D perhaps matching TRBD1 (5 bases). This CDR3 is 15 amino acids long. Per germline, CDR1 GTSNPN and CDR2 SVGIG (reference sequence). Trimming removed 4 bases from V and 8 bases from J, with 23 bases in between. The CDR3 region is CAWKGQGGLRWEAFF. As DNA, the CDR3 is TGTGCCTGGAAAGGCCAGGGAGGTTTGAGGTGGGAAGCTTTCTTT.

The V and J genes are TRBV5-6 and TRBJ1-6, with unresolved D. V was pared by 4 bases and J by 7 bases, with 12 bases between. CDR3 size: 14 residues. CDR1 and CDR2 from the germline V gene are SGHDT and YYEEEE. Here the CDR3 reads CASSLGRRNSPLHF. As DNA, the CDR3 is TGTGCCAGCAGCCTCGGCAGGCGGAATTCACCCCTCCACTTT.

The rearrangement uses TRBV19 and TRBJ2-7; D not certain. Germline V gives CDR1 LNHDA, CDR2 SQIVND (reference sequence). Trimming left V 2 bases short and J 2 bases short, with 13 bases between. This CDR3 has 15 residues. In DNA, the CDR3 is TGTGCCAGTAGTATAAGAGGCAGTCCCCCCTACGAGCAGTACTTC. Translation: CASSIRGSPPYEQYF.

The V and J genes are TRBV9 and TRBJ2-2, with D possibly TRBD2 on 5 matching bases. The CDR3 runs to 18 residues. Trimming shortened V by 0 bases and J by 5 bases, and 20 bases separated the two germline ends. CDR1 is SGDLS and CDR2 is YYNGEE in the germline V gene. The CDR3 coding sequence is TGTGCCAGCAGCGTAGGGAGAGGTGAGGGCACTGGGACCGGGGAGCTGTTTTTT. Translated, it gives CASSVGRGEGTGTGELFF.

The chain links TRBV4-3 to TRBJ1-5, with D maybe TRBD1 (6 bases). With 2 bases removed from V and 6 bases from J, the gap between germline ends came to 8 bases. CDR3 length: 13 residues. CDR1 is LGHNA and CDR2 is YSLEER in the germline V gene. CDR3 loop: CASSQLRGQPQHF. CDR3 sequence (DNA): TGCGCCAGCAGCCAACTCAGGGGTCAGCCCCAGCATTTT.

The chain recombines TRBV4-2 with TRBJ2-7; no clear D gene. V lost 0 bases and J lost 5, with 11 bases in between. This CDR3 is 14 amino acids long. Per germline, CDR1 LGHNA and CDR2 YNFKEQ. The CDR3 DNA is TGTGCCAGCAGCCAAGATCGGGCGTCCAACGAGCAGTACTTC. It encodes CASSQDRASNEQYF.

The chain is built from TRBV18 and TRBJ2-7, with D uncertain. Between the trimmed V and J ends, which lost 1 base and 3 bases, there was a span of 7 bases. There are 13 residues in the CDR3. CDR1 KGHSH and CDR2 LQKENI come from the germline V gene. For the CDR3, the DNA is TGTGCCAGCTCACCACTGGAACTCTACGAGCAGTACTTC. This encodes CASSPLELYEQYF.